This TCR beta chain was sequenced in a study of CD8 T cells in ankylosing spondylitis (dated 2017 in TCRdb). For context, the study as a whole: The study set out to find disease-linked TCR variants by profiling T cell receptor beta repertoires in ankylosing spondylitis patients and healthy donors. The whole study cohort included under 140 healthy donors and 25 or so ankylosing spondylitis patients. Peripheral blood samples were taken, and synovial fluid was additionally collected from ankylosing spondylitis patients. What the research found in general, with its limitations: The disease-linked clones had a CD8+ phenotype and were found at relatively low frequencies in peripheral blood. According to the report, matched synovial fluid samples from ankylosing spondylitis patients were significantly enriched for the disease-linked clones. Some motif variants were previously reported in synovial fluid and blood of reactive arthritis patients, suggesting common disease-initiation mechanisms. A TCR beta motif of roughly 8 highly homologous amino acid variants appeared characteristic of blood from ankylosing spondylitis patients.

The cysteine opens and the phenylalanine closes a CDR3 of 14 amino acids. Solely the CDR3 DNA is kept, with 42 bases framed from the first base. The junction shows trimming of 0 bases on V and 7 bases on J, plus 16 bases between the germline ends. The germline V gene supplies CDR1 SQVTM and CDR2 ANQGSEA. TCRdb lists the instrument as Illumina HiSeq 2500. Quantitative 5'-RACE with molecular barcodes was the method used to prepare the TCR beta libraries. The paper's processing steps were these. A new computational method based on a probabilistic model of VDJ rearrangement was used to identify disease-linked TCR variants. TCRdb ran its own pipeline on the public reads, namely fastp trimming at Q25 and MiXCR clone calling, and kept in-frame beta chains. Rows are unified per CDR3 protein, each entry keeping the most common DNA and genes. V and J calls and clone size were set by TCRdb, not the authors. For this sample there are 85,000 to 100,000 distinct CDR3 sequences; roughly 8.3% appear just once. Of the sample, 9.9% is held by the ten largest clones.

As for this clonotype: No cognate antigen has been identified for it. No base quality values were provided; no much bigger clone lies one nucleotide off.

The sequencing input was blood, either unsorted or a sorted T cell fraction (not recorded which). The receptor was derived from a male donor with ankylosing spondylitis or in good health (not recorded which). The sequence is built from TRBV29-1 and TRBJ2-7, with TRBD2 perhaps the D gene, on 6 matching bases. In nucleotides, the sequence is TGCAGCGTTGAAGATGGTGAGGGAGCGGGTGAGCAGTACTTC. Protein translation: CSVEDGEGAGEQYF.